Following are 2 T cell receptor beta chains from one sample sequenced in a study of blood T cell repertoires in COVID-19. Sequenced by immunoSEQ multiplex PCR; TCRdb stores in-frame clones only, minus some. Here the sample spans about 200,000 clones, about 86% being singletons. The sequencing input was PBMCs or T cells enriched from blood (not recorded which). These TCRs come from a woman aged 40-49 years with acute COVID-19.

V gene TRBV4-1 combines with J gene TRBJ2-2; 12 nucleotides match TRBD2. Trimming took 4 bases from V and 1 from J; bases not matched to a gene: 7. The CDR3 totals 18 residues. Germline loops: CDR1 MGHRA, CDR2 YSYEKL. The CDR3 DNA sequence: TGCGCCAGCAGCCGAAGACTAGCGGGAGTTGGGAACACCGGGGAGCTGTTTTTT. Translating it yields CASSRRLAGVGNTGELFF.

The sample holds one count of this clone. This chain joins TRBV11-2 and TRBJ1-1; D unresolved. The CDR3 is 13 amino acids. Germline-derived CDR1 and CDR2 are SGHAT and FQNNGV. With 3 bases removed from V and 0 bases from J, the gap between germline ends came to 5 bases. Written as DNA, the CDR3 is TGTGCCAGCAGCTTCTCCGTGAACACTGAAGCTTTCTTT. This codes for CASSFSVNTEAFF.